This T cell receptor beta chain was sequenced in a study of T cell repertoires in cytomegalovirus infection. A note on this clonotype: Its antigen remains unidentified.

TCRdb fed the reads into MiXCR, producing one record per CDR3 protein. The table shows about 570,000 distinct CDR3 sequences, with around two fifths occurring only once. V dropped 8 bases and J dropped 1 base, with 14 bases sitting between them. Germline loops: CDR1 LNHDA, CDR2 SQIVND (reference sequence). This CDR3 region has 15 residues. The source material was cultured PBMCs, sampled from culture after CMV antigen stimulation. The rearrangement joins TRBV19 to TRBJ1-4, with D perhaps TRBD1 (6 bases). This clonotype was obtained from a human donor in good health (CMV status not recorded). Some clones in this sample may be carry-over from other donors' samples. The chain's CDR3 is CASSTGYETNEKLFF. In nucleotides, the CDR3 is TGTGCCAGTTCGACAGGTTATGAAACTAATGAAAAACTGTTTTTT.